This T cell receptor (beta chain) was captured by sequencing in a study of cytomegalovirus exposure and HLA in healthy donors. Study-level points and caveats: Apart from CMV serostatus, no immune exposure information was available.

The PCR made use of 60 Vbeta and 13 Jbeta primers. Assay: immunoSEQ multiplex PCR; the TCRdb copy retains only in-frame clones and omits some. The table has about 160,000 clones, 65% to 80% seen once. The CDR3 consists of 13 residues. J was trimmed by 0 bases and V by 8 bases; bases with no gene match: 1. Per germline, CDR1 MRHNA and CDR2 SNTAGT. On this clone: Its specificity is not known.

Sequenced sample: PBMCs. The chain has TRBV6-4 and TRBJ2-3, with 8 bases identical to TRBD1. The origin of this receptor is a female donor in good health and CMV-seronegative. The CDR3 sequence: CASGDRSTDTQYF. For the CDR3, the DNA is TGTGCCAGCGGGGACAGGAGCACAGATACGCAGTATTTT.